This T cell receptor beta chain was observed in a study of cytomegalovirus exposure and HLA in healthy donors. PCR was performed using 60 Vbeta and 13 Jbeta primers. Using immunoSEQ multiplex PCR, the repertoire was profiled, and TCRdb retains in-frame clones only, with some absent. In the table there are around 120,000 clones, more than 70% of which are singletons. The CDR3 contains 16 residues. Germline V lookup: CDR1 MGHRA, CDR2 YSYEKL. After removal of 3 bases from V and 2 bases from J, the junction contained 9 bases not matched to a gene. The sequencing sample was made of PBMCs. The source is a man over 45 in good health and CMV-seronegative. The J gene is TRBJ2-7, the V gene TRBV4-1; 8 bases align to TRBD2. DNA of the CDR3: TGCGCCAGCAGCCAGGCTAGCGGGCTCTCGCCCTACGAGCAGTACTTC. Protein sequence: CASSQASGLSPYEQYF.